The T cell receptor beta chain under discussion was sequenced for a study of cytomegalovirus exposure and HLA in healthy donors. Study as a whole: The Caucasian-associated ancestry cluster contained about 80% of the roughly 400 genotyped donors.

Primers included in the PCR were 60 Vbeta and 13 Jbeta primers. Sequencing was performed with immunoSEQ multiplex PCR; in TCRdb, only in-frame clones are kept and a portion is missing. This table has around 110,000 clones, just under 70% appearing once. Points from the study as a whole: The study designated 150 or so TCR beta chains cytomegalovirus-associated.

Notes on this clone: Its target is unknown.

This sequence was found in a man aged 25-45 years in good health and CMV-seropositive. The sequenced sample consisted of PBMCs.

CDR3 DNA sequence: TGTGCCAGCCGGGGGGATTCCGGGGCCAACGTCCTGACTTTC. Its translation: CASRGDSGANVLTF. The V call is TRBV4-2, the J call TRBJ2-6; 7 bases map to TRBD2. This CDR3 region has 14 residues. Germline V gene lookup returns CDR1 LGHNA and CDR2 YNFKEQ. The V gene end was trimmed by 8 bases and the J gene end by 4 bases; junction bases not matched to a gene: 5.